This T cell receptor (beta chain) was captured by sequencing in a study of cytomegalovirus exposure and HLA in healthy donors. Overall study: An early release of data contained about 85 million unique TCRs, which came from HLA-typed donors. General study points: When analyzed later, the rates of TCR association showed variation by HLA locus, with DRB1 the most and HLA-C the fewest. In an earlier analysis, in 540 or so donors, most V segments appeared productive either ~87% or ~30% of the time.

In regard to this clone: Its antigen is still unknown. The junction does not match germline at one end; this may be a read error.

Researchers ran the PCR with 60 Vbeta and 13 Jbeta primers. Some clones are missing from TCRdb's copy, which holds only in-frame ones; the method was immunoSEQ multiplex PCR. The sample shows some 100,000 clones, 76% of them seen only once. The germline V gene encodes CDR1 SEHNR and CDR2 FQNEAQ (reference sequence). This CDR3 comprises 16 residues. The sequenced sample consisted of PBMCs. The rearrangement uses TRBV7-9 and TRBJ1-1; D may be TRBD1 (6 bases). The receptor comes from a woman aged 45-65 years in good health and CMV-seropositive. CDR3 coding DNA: TGTTCCAGCAGCCCCCAGGCAGGGGCCTTGAACACTGAAGCTTTCTTT. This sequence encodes CSSSPQAGALNTEAFF.